The rows below give T cell receptor beta chains drawn from one sample of a study of T cell responses to AZD1222 COVID-19 vaccine. Assay used: immunoSEQ multiplex PCR; TCRdb lists only in-frame clones, some missing. The sample comprises about 44,000 clones, 75% to 85% of which are singletons, and roughly half rests with the top ten. The material sequenced was peripheral blood, taken on day 0 of AZD1222 vaccination. The origin of the receptors is an adult in good health. CDR3s include the opening cysteine and the closing phenylalanine or tryptophan. A D gene is named only where the DNA matches it firmly. Not every row has a clone size; where given, it reads once, few, many or a size class.

J | D | size | V | CDR3 | DNA
TRBJ1-1 | . | . | TRBV6-2/TRBV6-3 | CASSYYLVMNTEAFF | TGTGCCAGCAGCTACTACCTCGTAATGAACACTGAAGCTTTCTTT
TRBJ1-3 | . | few | TRBV12-3/TRBV12-4 | CASTRPGNTIYF | TGTGCCAGCACCAGGCCGGGAAACACCATATATTTT
TRBJ1-6 | TRBD1 | . | TRBV5-1 | CASSIGQAVYSPLHF | TGCGCCAGCAGCATCGGACAGGCGGTATATTCACCCCTCCACTTT
TRBJ2-3 | . | . | TRBV18 | CASSPGDTDTQYF | TGTGCCAGCTCACCAGGTGACACAGATACGCAGTATTTT
TRBJ2-7 | TRBD1 | . | TRBV7-8 | CASSVDRGNEQYF | TGTGCCAGCAGCGTGGACAGGGGGAACGAGCAGTACTTC
TRBJ1-5 | . | . | TRBV19 | CASSSNPLWQPQHF | TGTGCCAGTAGTTCAAACCCTCTATGGCAGCCCCAGCATTTT
TRBJ2-3 | . | . | TRBV20-1 | CSAPARDTQYF | TGCAGTGCCCCAGCGAGAGATACGCAGTATTTT
TRBJ2-5 | . | . | TRBV14 | CASSIAGQTQYF | TGTGCCAGCTCCATAGCAGGGCAGACCCAGTACTTC
TRBJ1-1 | . | . | TRBV10-2 | CASSEPALGPLNTEAFF | TGCGCCAGCAGTGAACCGGCCCTCGGGCCTTTGAACACTGAAGCTTTCTTT
TRBJ1-4 | . | few | TRBV30 | CAWSGGHGEKLFF | TGTGCCTGGAGTGGGGGCCATGGTGAAAAACTGTTTTTT
TRBJ1-5 | . | . | TRBV6-5 | CAATPQGNQPQHF | TGTGCCGCTACGCCCCAGGGAAATCAGCCCCAGCATTTT
TRBJ1-1 | . | . | TRBV12-3/TRBV12-4 | CASSFPGFEAFF | TGTGCCAGCAGTTTCCCGGGATTTGAAGCTTTCTTT
TRBJ1-3 | TRBD1 | . | TRBV30 | CACPGGSGNTIYF | TGTGCCTGTCCAGGGGGATCTGGAAACACCATATATTTT
TRBJ1-3 | . | . | TRBV19 | CASDAGYFSGNTIYF | TGTGCCAGTGATGCAGGGTACTTCTCTGGAAACACCATATATTTT
TRBJ1-4 | . | . | TRBV3-1/TRBV3-2 | CASPIGGRNEKLFF | TGTGCCAGCCCGATCGGGGGCCGAAATGAAAAACTGTTTTTT
TRBJ1-6 | . | . | TRBV28 | CASRGQYNSPLHF | TGTGCCAGCAGAGGACAGTATAATTCACCCCTCCACTTT
TRBJ1-6 | . | . | TRBV6-5 | CASSLTMGGSPLHF | TGTGCCAGCAGTTTAACGATGGGGGGTTCACCCCTCCACTTT
TRBJ2-7 | TRBD1 | . | TRBV28 | CASSPDRGVAYEQYF | TGTGCCAGCAGTCCGGACAGGGGGGTAGCCTACGAGCAGTACTTC
TRBJ2-7 | . | . | TRBV12-3/TRBV12-4 | CASSGAREQYF | TGTGCCAGCAGTGGAGCGCGGGAGCAGTACTTC
TRBJ1-6 | TRBD1 | . | TRBV2 | CASSEGDRENSPLHF | TGTGCCAGCAGTGAAGGGGACAGGGAGAATTCACCCCTCCACTTT
TRBJ1-4 | . | . | TRBV19 | CASSEQGREKLFF | TGTGCCAGTAGCGAACAGGGCCGTGAAAAACTGTTTTTT
TRBJ1-4 | TRBD1 | few | TRBV7-6 | CASSRTGGRIDEKLFF | TGTGCCAGCAGCCGGACAGGGGGGCGTATAGATGAAAAACTGTTTTTT
TRBJ1-1 | . | once | TRBV5-4 | CASSLGGSGTEAFF | TGTGCCAGCAGCTTGGGCGGTAGCGGTACTGAAGCTTTCTTT
TRBJ1-2 | . | once | TRBV6-6 | CASSYHPEASGYGYTF | TGTGCCAGCAGTTACCATCCAGAAGCGTCCGGATATGGCTACACCTTC
TRBJ1-2 | . | . | TRBV30 | CAWSVWGPTYNYGYTF | TGTGCCTGGAGTGTATGGGGACCAACTTACAACTATGGCTACACCTTC
TRBJ2-5 | TRBD2 | . | TRBV28 | CASSSQLAGGEETQYF | TGTGCCAGCAGTTCTCAACTAGCGGGAGGGGAAGAGACCCAGTACTTC
TRBJ1-1 | . | few | TRBV28 | CASRSTGRTEAFF | TGTGCCAGCAGATCTACAGGGCGCACTGAAGCTTTCTTT
TRBJ1-5 | . | once | TRBV7-2 | CASRDGNQPQHF | TGTGCCAGCCGAGACGGGAATCAGCCCCAGCATTTT
TRBJ1-2 | TRBD1 | . | TRBV2 | CASSRGQEGYGYTF | TGTGCCAGCAGTCGGGGACAGGAGGGCTATGGCTACACCTTC
TRBJ2-1 | . | . | TRBV10-2 | CASSESPVVPRAEQFF | TGCGCCAGCAGTGAGTCCCCCGTTGTACCGAGAGCTGAGCAGTTCTTC
TRBJ2-6 | . | . | TRBV13 | CASSSRAGISGANVLTF | TGTGCCAGCAGCTCCAGGGCGGGTATCAGTGGGGCCAACGTCCTGACTTTC
TRBJ2-1 | TRBD2 | once | TRBV19 | CASSIRRREAHNEQFF | TGTGCCAGTAGTATACGCCGACGGGAGGCCCACAATGAGCAGTTCTTC
TRBJ2-5 | TRBD2 | . | TRBV9 | CASSTAGGTLETQYF | TGTGCCAGCAGCACAGCGGGGGGGACATTAGAGACCCAGTACTTC
TRBJ1-4 | . | . | TRBV6-1 | CASSDQGRIGKLFF | TGTGCCAGCAGTGACCAGGGTCGAATTGGGAAACTGTTTTTT
TRBJ1-6 | TRBD1 | . | TRBV27 | CASRYRGGGSPLHF | TGTGCCAGCAGGTACAGGGGAGGGGGATCACCCCTCCACTTT
TRBJ2-2 | . | . | TRBV7-8 | CASSTGQSGELFF | TGTGCCAGCAGCACCGGACAGAGCGGGGAGCTGTTTTTT
TRBJ2-5 | TRBD1 | . | TRBV6-6 | CASRPGTGDQETQYF | TGTGCCAGCAGACCCGGGACAGGGGATCAAGAGACCCAGTACTTC
TRBJ1-5 | . | . | TRBV5-6 | CASSEWRDPRGQPQHF | TGTGCCAGCAGCGAGTGGCGGGACCCGCGAGGCCAGCCCCAGCATTTT
TRBJ1-1 | . | . | TRBV20-1 | CSAKGRTEAFF | TGCAGTGCCAAGGGGCGAACTGAAGCTTTCTTT
TRBJ2-3 | TRBD2 | . | TRBV12-5 | CASGLVGTSPYF | TGTGCTAGTGGTTTGGTCGGGACTAGCCCGTATTTT
TRBJ1-3 | TRBD1 | . | TRBV15 | CATSRGARLTGAGNTIYF | TGTGCCACCAGCAGAGGGGCTCGGCTGACAGGGGCCGGAAACACCATATATTTT
TRBJ2-2 | TRBD1 | few | TRBV6-5 | CASEGAEAGELFF | TGTGCCAGTGAGGGGGCGGAGGCCGGGGAGCTGTTTTTT
TRBJ1-1 | TRBD1 | . | TRBV7-2 | CASTLSRQGDEAFF | TGTGCCAGCACTCTATCGCGACAGGGTGATGAAGCTTTCTTT
TRBJ2-1 | . | few | TRBV3-1/TRBV3-2 | CASSQDRASFGNEQFF | TGTGCCAGCAGCCAAGATCGGGCTAGTTTTGGCAATGAGCAGTTCTTC
TRBJ1-6 | TRBD1 | once | TRBV5-6 | CASSFGDRVSPLHF | TGTGCCAGCAGCTTTGGAGACAGGGTCTCACCCCTCCACTTT
TRBJ2-1 | . | few | TRBV11-1 | CASSRREIQVRNEQFF | TGTGCCAGCAGCAGACGGGAGATACAGGTTCGAAATGAGCAGTTCTTC
TRBJ2-2 | TRBD2 | . | TRBV6-2/TRBV6-3 | CASSPWTSGGLKKNTGELFF | TGTGCCAGCAGCCCCTGGACTAGCGGGGGCCTCAAAAAAAACACCGGGGAGCTGTTTTTT
TRBJ1-4 | . | . | TRBV25-1 | CASSFGGHVNEKLFF | TGTGCCAGCAGTTTCGGGGGTCACGTTAATGAAAAACTGTTTTTT
TRBJ2-7 | . | . | TRBV28 | CASRLTTTYEQYF | TGTGCCAGCAGGCTGACTACCACCTACGAGCAGTACTTC
TRBJ1-2 | . | . | TRBV28 | CATLSGSANYGYTF | TGTGCCACCTTATCGGGCTCGGCTAACTATGGCTACACCTTC
TRBJ2-1 | TRBD1 | . | TRBV5-1 | CASSFDRGFSYNEQFF | TGCGCCAGCAGCTTCGACAGGGGGTTTTCCTACAATGAGCAGTTCTTC
TRBJ1-4 | TRBD1 | . | TRBV29-1 | CSVDETGNDEKLFF | TGCAGCGTTGATGAGACAGGGAATGATGAAAAACTGTTTTTT
TRBJ1-2 | . | . | TRBV7-2 | CASSLGGSSYGYTF | TGTGCCAGCAGCTTGGGGGGTTCAAGCTATGGCTACACCTTC